A single sample gave rise to the 4 T cell receptor beta chains below, sequenced in a study of shared clonotypes between healthy human individuals. TCRdb keeps only in-frame clones here, not all; method: immunoSEQ multiplex PCR. The data contain under 650,000 clones, 90% to 96% of them singletons. Sequenced: naive CD4+ T cells sorted from blood. The sample's subset: CD45RA+ positively selected. Receptors originate from a woman under 40 in good health.

The chain is built from TRBV27 and TRBJ2-5; tentatively, D is TRBD1 (6 bases). CDR3 size: 14 residues. Germline assignment: CDR1 MNHEY and CDR2 SMNVEV (reference sequence). Trimming pared 7 bases from V and 4 bases from J, leaving 16 bases between. The CDR3 is CASTPRGLGETQYF. The CDR3 DNA sequence: TGTGCCAGCACCCCTAGGGGGTTAGGAGAGACCCAGTACTTC.

This chain joins TRBV28 and TRBJ1-1; D perhaps matches TRBD1 (5 bases). Germline V gene lookup returns CDR1 MDHEN and CDR2 SYDVKM. CDR3 length: 11 amino acids. V lost 4 bases and J lost 11, with 11 bases in between. CDR3 protein: CASSSNNRAFF. The CDR3 nucleotides read TGTGCCAGCAGTTCGAATAACAGGGCTTTCTTT.

The chain links TRBV14 to TRBJ2-7, with 8 bases fitting TRBD2. Germline CDR1 reads SGHDN; CDR2 reads FVKESK. This CDR3 region has 14 residues. Trimming took 1 base from V and 2 from J; bases not matched to a gene: 1. CDR3 DNA sequence: TGTGCCAGCAGCCAAGCACTAGCGGCCTACGAGCAGTACTTC. Its translation: CASSQALAAYEQYF.

The rearrangement links TRBV9 to TRBJ2-3, with D unresolved. The V end was cut by 0 bases, the J end by 2 bases, with 7 bases between. The CDR3 sequence is 14 residues long. Per germline, CDR1 SGDLS and CDR2 YYNGEE. This CDR3 is CASSVEGSTDTQYF. In DNA, the CDR3 is TGTGCCAGCAGCGTAGAGGGATCCACAGATACGCAGTATTTT.